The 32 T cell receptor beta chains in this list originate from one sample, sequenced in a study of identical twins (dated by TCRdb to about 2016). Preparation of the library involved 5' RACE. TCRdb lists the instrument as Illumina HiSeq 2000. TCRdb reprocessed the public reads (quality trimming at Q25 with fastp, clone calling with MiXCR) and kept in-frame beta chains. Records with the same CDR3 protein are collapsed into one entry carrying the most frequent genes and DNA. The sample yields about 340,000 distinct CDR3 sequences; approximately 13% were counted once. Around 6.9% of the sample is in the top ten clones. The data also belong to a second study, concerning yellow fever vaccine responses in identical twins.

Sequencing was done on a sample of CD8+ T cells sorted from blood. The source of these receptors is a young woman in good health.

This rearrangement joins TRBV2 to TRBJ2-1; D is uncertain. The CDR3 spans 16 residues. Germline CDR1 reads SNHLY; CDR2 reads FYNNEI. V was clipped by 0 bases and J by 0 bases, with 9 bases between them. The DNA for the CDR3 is TGTGCCAGCAGTGAAGCCACAACAGACTCCTACAATGAGCAGTTCTTC. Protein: CASSEATTDSYNEQFF.

This chain's CDR3 is CAISESTRGTGELFF. Written as DNA, the CDR3 is TGTGCCATCAGTGAGTCGACTAGAGGCACCGGGGAGCTGTTTTTT. The genes are TRBV10-3 and TRBJ2-2; possibly TRBD2 for D (6 bases). V was cut by 0 bases and J by 4 bases, with 9 bases left in between. The CDR3 is made up of 15 amino acids. Germline CDR1 is ENHRY and CDR2 is SYGVKD.

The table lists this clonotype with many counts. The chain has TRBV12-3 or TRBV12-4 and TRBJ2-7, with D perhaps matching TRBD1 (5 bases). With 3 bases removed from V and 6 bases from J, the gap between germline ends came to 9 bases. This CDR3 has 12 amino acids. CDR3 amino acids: CASSFPGFEQYF. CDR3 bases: TGTGCCAGCAGTTTTCCAGGGTTCGAGCAGTACTTC.

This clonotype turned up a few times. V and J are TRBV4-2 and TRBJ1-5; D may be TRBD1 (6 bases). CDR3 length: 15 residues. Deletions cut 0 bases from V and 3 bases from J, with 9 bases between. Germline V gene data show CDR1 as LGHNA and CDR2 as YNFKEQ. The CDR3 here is CASSQDEGVNQPQHF. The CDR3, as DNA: TGTGCCAGCAGCCAAGATGAGGGGGTCAATCAGCCCCAGCATTTT.

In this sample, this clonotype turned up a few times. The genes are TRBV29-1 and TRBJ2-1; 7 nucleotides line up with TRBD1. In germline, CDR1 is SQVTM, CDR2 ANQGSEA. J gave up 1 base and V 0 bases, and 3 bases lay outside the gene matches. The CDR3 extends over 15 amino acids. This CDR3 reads CSVEDGDRSYNEQFF. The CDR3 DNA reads TGCAGCGTTGAAGATGGGGACAGATCCTACAATGAGCAGTTCTTC.

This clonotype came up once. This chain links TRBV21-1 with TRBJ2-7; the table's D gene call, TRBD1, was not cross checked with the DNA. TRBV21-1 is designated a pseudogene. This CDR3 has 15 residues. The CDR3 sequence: CASRRTGTLSYEQYV. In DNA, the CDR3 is TGTGCCAGCAGAAGGACAGGGACCCTATCCTACGAGCAGTACGTC.

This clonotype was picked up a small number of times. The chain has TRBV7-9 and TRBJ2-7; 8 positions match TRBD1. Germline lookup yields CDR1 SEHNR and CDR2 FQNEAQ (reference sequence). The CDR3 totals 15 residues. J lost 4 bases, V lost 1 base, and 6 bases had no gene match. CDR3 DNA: TGTGCCAGCAGCTTAGTTGGGACAGGCATTTACGAGCAGTACTTC. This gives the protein CASSLVGTGIYEQYF.

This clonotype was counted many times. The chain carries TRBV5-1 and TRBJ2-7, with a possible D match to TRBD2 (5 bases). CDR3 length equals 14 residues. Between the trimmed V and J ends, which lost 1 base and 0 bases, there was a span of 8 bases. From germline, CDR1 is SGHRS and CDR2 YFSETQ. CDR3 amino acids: CASSLYGSSYEQYF. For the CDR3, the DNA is TGCGCCAGCAGCTTGTATGGGAGCTCCTACGAGCAGTACTTC.

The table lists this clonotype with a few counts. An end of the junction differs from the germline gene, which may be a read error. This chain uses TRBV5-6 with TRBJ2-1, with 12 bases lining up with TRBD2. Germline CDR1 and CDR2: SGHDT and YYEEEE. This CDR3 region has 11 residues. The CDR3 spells CASSLGTSGDF. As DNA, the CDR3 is TGTGCCAGCAGCTTGGGGACTAGCGGGGACTTC.

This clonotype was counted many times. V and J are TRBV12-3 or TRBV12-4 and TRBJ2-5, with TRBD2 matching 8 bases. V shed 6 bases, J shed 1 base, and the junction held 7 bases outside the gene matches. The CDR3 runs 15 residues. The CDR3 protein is CASRTLLAAQETQYF. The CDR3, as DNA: TGTGCCAGCAGAACTTTACTAGCGGCCCAAGAGACCCAGTACTTC.

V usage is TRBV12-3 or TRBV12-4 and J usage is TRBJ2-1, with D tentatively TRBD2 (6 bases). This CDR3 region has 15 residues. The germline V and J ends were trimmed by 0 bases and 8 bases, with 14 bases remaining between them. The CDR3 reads CASSLAAGPGHEQFF. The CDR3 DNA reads TGTGCCAGCAGTTTAGCGGCGGGGCCGGGCCATGAGCAGTTCTTC.

This CDR3 is CASSPDRLGYNEQFF. The CDR3 DNA is TGTGCCAGCAGTCCGGACAGGTTGGGGTACAATGAGCAGTTCTTC. The chain couples TRBV2 to TRBJ2-1, with TRBD1 matching 7 bases. Looked up from germline, CDR1 is SNHLY and CDR2 is FYNNEI. This CDR3 is 15 amino acids long. V shed 5 bases and J 4 bases; nucleotides not matched to a gene: 8. Complete variable domain (other parts from reference TRBV2 and TRBJ2-1): EPEVTQTPSHQVTQMGQEVILRCVPISNHLYFYWYRQILGQKVEFLVSFYNNEISEKSEIFDDQFSVERPDGSNFTLKIRSTKLEDSAMYFCASSPDRLGYNEQFFGPGTRLTVL.

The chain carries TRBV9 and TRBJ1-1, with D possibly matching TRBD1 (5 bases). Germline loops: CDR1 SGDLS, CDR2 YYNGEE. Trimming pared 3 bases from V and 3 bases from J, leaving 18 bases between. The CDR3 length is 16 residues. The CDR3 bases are TGTGCCAGCAGCGGGAGGCGGGGACGGAGCGACACTGAAGCTTTCTTT. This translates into CASSGRRGRSDTEAFF.

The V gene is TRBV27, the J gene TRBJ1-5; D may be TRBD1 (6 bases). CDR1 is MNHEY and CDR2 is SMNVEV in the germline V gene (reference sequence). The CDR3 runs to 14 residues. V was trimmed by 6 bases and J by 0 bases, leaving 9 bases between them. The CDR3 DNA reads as TGTGCCAGCAGGCAGGGGCATAGCAATCAGCCCCAGCATTTT. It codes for CASRQGHSNQPQHF.

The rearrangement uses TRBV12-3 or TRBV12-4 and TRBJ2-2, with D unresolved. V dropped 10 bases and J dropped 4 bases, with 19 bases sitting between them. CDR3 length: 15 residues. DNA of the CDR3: TGTGCCATTGACCCGGACGGCCCAGGCACCGGGGAGCTGTTTTTT. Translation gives CAIDPDGPGTGELFF.

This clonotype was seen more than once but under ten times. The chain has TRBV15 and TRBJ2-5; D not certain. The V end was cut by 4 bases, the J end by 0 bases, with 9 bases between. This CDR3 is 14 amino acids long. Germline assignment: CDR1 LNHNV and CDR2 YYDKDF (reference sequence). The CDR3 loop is CATSTSLNQETQYF. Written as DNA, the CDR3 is TGTGCCACCAGCACGTCCTTGAACCAAGAGACCCAGTACTTC.

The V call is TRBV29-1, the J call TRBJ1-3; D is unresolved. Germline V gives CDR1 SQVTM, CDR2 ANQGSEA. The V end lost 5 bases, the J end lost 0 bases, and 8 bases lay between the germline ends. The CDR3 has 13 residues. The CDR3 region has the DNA TGCAGCGTTTATACGAGCTCTGGAAACACCATATATTTT. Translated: CSVYTSSGNTIYF.

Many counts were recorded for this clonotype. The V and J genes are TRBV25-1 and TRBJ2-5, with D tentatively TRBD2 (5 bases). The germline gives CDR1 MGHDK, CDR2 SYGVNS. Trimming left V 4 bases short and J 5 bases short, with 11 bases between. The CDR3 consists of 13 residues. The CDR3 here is CASSGAWEETQYF. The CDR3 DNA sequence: TGTGCCAGCAGTGGCGCTTGGGAGGAGACCCAGTACTTC.

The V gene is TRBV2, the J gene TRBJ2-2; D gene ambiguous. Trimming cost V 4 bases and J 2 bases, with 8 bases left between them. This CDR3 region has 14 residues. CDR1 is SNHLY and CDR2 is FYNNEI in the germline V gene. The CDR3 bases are TGTGCCAGCAGTGGGAAGGGAAACACCGGGGAGCTGTTTTTT. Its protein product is CASSGKGNTGELFF.

CDR3: CASSLVAGETDTQYF. For the CDR3, the DNA is TGTGCCAGCAGCTTAGTCGCGGGCGAGACAGATACGCAGTATTTT. The chain couples TRBV7-9 to TRBJ2-3, with D maybe TRBD2 (5 bases). The CDR3 consists of 15 residues. Germline loops: CDR1 SEHNR, CDR2 FQNEAQ (reference sequence). V lost 1 base and J lost 3, with 11 bases in between.

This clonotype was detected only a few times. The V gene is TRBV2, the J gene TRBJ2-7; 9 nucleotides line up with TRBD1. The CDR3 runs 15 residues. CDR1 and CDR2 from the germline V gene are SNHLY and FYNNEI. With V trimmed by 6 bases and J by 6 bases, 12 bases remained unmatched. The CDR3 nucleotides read TGTGCCAGCAGCCAAATTCGGGACAGGGCTTTCGAGCAGTACGTC. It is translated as CASSQIRDRAFEQYV.

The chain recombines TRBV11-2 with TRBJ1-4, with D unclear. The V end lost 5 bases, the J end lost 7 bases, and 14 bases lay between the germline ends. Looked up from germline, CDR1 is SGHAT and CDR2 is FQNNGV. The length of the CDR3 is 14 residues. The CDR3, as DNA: TGTGCCAGCAGCGACCCAGGTTCGGGTGAAAAACTGTTTTTT. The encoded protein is CASSDPGSGEKLFF.

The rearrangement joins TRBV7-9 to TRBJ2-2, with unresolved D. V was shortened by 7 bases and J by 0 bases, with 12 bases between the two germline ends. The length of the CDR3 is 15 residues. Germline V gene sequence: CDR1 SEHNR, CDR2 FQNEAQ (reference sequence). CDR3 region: CASTTDWANTGELFF. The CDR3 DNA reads TGTGCCAGCACTACCGACTGGGCGAACACCGGGGAGCTGTTTTTT.

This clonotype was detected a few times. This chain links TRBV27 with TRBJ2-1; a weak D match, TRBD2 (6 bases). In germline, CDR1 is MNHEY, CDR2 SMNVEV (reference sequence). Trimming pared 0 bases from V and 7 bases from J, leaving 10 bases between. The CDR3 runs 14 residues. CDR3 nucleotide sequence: TGTGCCAGCAGTTTATCCGGGAGCGGGAATGAGCAGTTCTTC. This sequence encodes CASSLSGSGNEQFF.

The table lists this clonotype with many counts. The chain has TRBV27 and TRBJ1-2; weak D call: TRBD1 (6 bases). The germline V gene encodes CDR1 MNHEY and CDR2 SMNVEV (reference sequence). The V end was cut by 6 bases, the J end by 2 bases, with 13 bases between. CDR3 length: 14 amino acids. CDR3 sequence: CASSVGASNYGYTF. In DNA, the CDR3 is TGTGCCAGCAGCGTGGGGGCATCGAACTATGGCTACACCTTC.

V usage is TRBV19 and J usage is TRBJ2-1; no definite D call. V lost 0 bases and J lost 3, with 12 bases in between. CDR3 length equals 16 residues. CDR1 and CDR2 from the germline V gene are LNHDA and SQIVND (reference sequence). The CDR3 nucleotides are TGTGCCAGTAGTATAGATCTTGGCAGAAACTACAATGAGCAGTTCTTC. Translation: CASSIDLGRNYNEQFF.

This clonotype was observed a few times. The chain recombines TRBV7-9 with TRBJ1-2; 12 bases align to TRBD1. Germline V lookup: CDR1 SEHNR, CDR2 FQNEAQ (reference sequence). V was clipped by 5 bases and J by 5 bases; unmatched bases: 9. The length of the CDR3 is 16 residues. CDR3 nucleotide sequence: TGTGCCAGCAGCCCACCGGGACAGGGGGCTCATTATGGCTACACCTTC. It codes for CASSPPGQGAHYGYTF.

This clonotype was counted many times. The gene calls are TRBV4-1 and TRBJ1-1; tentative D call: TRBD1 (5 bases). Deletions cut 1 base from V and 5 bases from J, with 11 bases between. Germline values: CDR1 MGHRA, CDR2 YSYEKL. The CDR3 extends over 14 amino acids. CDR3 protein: CASSQGWGWTEAFF. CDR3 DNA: TGCGCCAGCAGCCAAGGCTGGGGGTGGACTGAAGCTTTCTTT.

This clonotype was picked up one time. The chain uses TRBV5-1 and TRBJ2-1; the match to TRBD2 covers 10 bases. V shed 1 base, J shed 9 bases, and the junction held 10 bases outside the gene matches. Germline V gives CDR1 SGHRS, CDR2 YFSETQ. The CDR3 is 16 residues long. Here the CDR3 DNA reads TGCGCCAGCAGCTTGTCGGCTAGCGGGAGTTCGGCTGAGCAGTTCTTC. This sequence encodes CASSLSASGSSAEQFF. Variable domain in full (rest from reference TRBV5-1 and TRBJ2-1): KAGVTQTPRYLIKTRGQQVTLSCSPISGHRSVSWYQQTPGQGLQFLFEYFSETQRNKGNFPGRFSGRQFSNSRSEMNVSTLELGDSALYLCASSLSASGSSAEQFFGPGTRLTVL.

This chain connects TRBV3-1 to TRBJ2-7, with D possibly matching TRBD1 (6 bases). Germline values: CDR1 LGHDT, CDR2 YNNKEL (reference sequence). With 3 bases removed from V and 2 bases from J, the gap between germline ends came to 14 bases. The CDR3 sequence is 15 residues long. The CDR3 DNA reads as TGTGCCAGCAGCCAGCCCGGACAGCCCCCCTACGAGCAGTACTTC. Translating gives CASSQPGQPPYEQYF.

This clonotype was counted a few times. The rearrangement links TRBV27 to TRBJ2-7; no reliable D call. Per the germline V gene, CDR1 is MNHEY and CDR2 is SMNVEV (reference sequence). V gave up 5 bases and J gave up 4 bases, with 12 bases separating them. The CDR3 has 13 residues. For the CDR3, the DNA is TGTGCCAGCAGTACCGCGAGGACGTACGAGCAGTACTTC. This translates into CASSTARTYEQYF.

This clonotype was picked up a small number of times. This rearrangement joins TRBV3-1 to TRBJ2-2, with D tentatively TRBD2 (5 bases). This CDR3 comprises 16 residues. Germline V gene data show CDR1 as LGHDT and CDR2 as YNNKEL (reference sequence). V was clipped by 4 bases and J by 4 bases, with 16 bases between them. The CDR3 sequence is CASSPLRGASTGELFF. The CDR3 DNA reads TGTGCCAGCAGCCCCCTTCGGGGAGCCTCCACCGGGGAGCTGTTTTTT.